This passage covers 18 T cell receptor beta chains from one sample sequenced in a study of T cell repertoires in ileal Crohn's disease. Time point indicated: neoterminal ileum biopsy at postoperative endoscopy, about 6 months after surgery. Profiling relied on immunoSEQ multiplex PCR, and the TCRdb table lists in-frame clones only, not all of them. Seen here are under 12,000 clones, about two thirds observed once, and the top ten hold about 8.3%. The sample consisted of ileal tissue. All receptors come from an adult with Crohn's disease.

Here the CDR3 reads CASSLNRATGELFF. The CDR3 DNA sequence: TGTGCCAGCAGCCTGAACAGGGCCACCGGGGAGCTGTTTTTT. The rearrangement links TRBV11-1 to TRBJ2-2, with D perhaps TRBD1 (6 bases). The germline V gene has CDR1 SGHAT and CDR2 FQDESV (reference sequence). The V and J ends lost 5 bases and 4 bases respectively, with 11 bases between them. CDR3 length: 14 residues.

This chain links TRBV6-1 with TRBJ2-5, with D maybe TRBD2 (6 bases). Trimming shortened V by 8 bases and J by 5 bases, and 9 bases separated the two germline ends. This CDR3 has 11 amino acids. Germline V gene sequence: CDR1 MNHNS, CDR2 SASEGT. The CDR3 loop is CASAGRETQYF. The DNA of the CDR3 is TGTGCCAGCGCAGGGAGGGAGACCCAGTACTTC.

This clone was recorded a few times. This CDR3 reads CAWSEDTYSPLHF. The CDR3 nucleotides are TGTGCCTGGAGTGAGGACACCTATTCACCCCTCCACTTT. The V and J genes are TRBV30 and TRBJ1-6; possible D gene TRBD1, 5 bases. V was pared by 1 base and J by 8 bases, with 9 bases between. Germline lookup yields CDR1 GTSNPN and CDR2 SVGIG (reference sequence). The CDR3 spans 13 residues.

This sequence joins TRBV9 and TRBJ1-3; TRBD1 aligns across 10 bases. Germline loops: CDR1 SGDLS, CDR2 YYNGEE. J gave up 4 bases and V 0 bases, and 7 bases lay outside the gene matches. This CDR3 has 17 residues. The CDR3: CASSVGSGTGAGNTIYF. In nucleotides, the CDR3 is TGTGCCAGCAGCGTAGGATCCGGGACAGGGGCCGGAAACACCATATATTTT.

The chain recombines TRBV6-6 with TRBJ2-5; 7 nucleotides line up with TRBD2. The J call may be in error: the DNA end matches TRBJ2-7 better. The CDR3 length is 16 residues. Germline loops: CDR1 MNHNY, CDR2 SVGAGI (reference sequence). CDR3 sequence: CASSGLGREYIYEQYF. The DNA of the CDR3 is TGTGCCAGCAGTGGCCTGGGGCGGGAGTATATCTACGAGCAGTACTTC.

The chain couples TRBV4-2 to TRBJ2-7; D is undetermined. The CDR3 runs to 13 residues. V shed 1 base and J shed 3 bases, with 7 bases lying between them. CDR1 is LGHNA, CDR2 YNFKEQ, per germline. This CDR3 reads CASSQGVFYEQYF. The CDR3 DNA is TGTGCCAGCAGCCAAGGAGTCTTCTACGAGCAGTACTTC.

The chain links TRBV4-1 to TRBJ1-1; 7 nucleotides match TRBD1. Trimming took 3 bases from V and 8 from J; bases not matched to a gene: 9. Germline V gene data show CDR1 as MGHRA and CDR2 as YSYEKL. The CDR3 runs to 14 residues. The CDR3 sequence is CASSQNRGLGEAFF. Written as DNA, the CDR3 is TGCGCCAGCAGCCAGAACAGGGGATTAGGAGAAGCTTTCTTT.

The rearrangement joins TRBV6-5 to TRBJ2-3, with D unresolved. The CDR3 is 16 amino acids. Trimming took off 2 bases at V and 0 bases at J, with 12 bases between the two ends. In germline, CDR1 is MNHEY, CDR2 SVGAGI. Here the CDR3 DNA reads TGTGCCAGCAGTTACCGCGCGGATCCTAGCACAGATACGCAGTATTTT. It specifies CASSYRADPSTDTQYF.

The chain combines TRBV6-6 with TRBJ2-1, with D possibly being TRBD1 (5 bases). The CDR3 covers 13 residues. Trimming cost V 9 bases and J 6 bases, with 15 bases left between them. Germline CDR1 MNHNY, CDR2 SVGAGI (reference sequence). CDR3 amino acids: CASCSGQSNEQFF. Here the CDR3 DNA reads TGTGCCAGTTGCAGTGGACAATCCAATGAGCAGTTCTTC.

J is TRBJ2-5 and V is TRBV5-1, with D unclear. Trimming took off 1 base at V and 2 bases at J, with 6 bases between the two ends. CDR3 length: 13 residues. Germline V gene sequence: CDR1 SGHRS, CDR2 YFSETQ. CDR3 bases: TGCGCCAGCAGCTTGATTCCGCAAGAGACCCAGTACTTC. It is translated as CASSLIPQETQYF.

The chain carries TRBV27 and TRBJ1-2; D is ambiguous. CDR1 is MNHEY, CDR2 SMNVEV, per germline (reference sequence). CDR3 size: 15 residues. V was clipped by 0 bases and J by 2 bases, with 10 bases between them. The CDR3 DNA reads TGTGCCAGCAGTTTATCGCGGCAGAGAAACTATGGCTACACCTTC. This translates into CASSLSRQRNYGYTF.

V usage is TRBV5-1 and J usage is TRBJ2-7; D perhaps matches TRBD1 (6 bases). The germline V gene has CDR1 SGHRS and CDR2 YFSETQ. V shed 0 bases and J shed 2 bases, with 15 bases lying between them. The CDR3 spans 16 residues. The CDR3 is CASSLAKGQPTYEQYF. The CDR3 DNA is TGCGCCAGCAGCTTGGCCAAAGGACAGCCTACCTACGAGCAGTACTTC.

The chain carries TRBV14 and TRBJ2-6; D remains unclear. CDR1 SGHDN and CDR2 FVKESK come from the germline V gene. Trimming cost V 4 bases and J 0 bases, with 7 bases left between them. This CDR3 spans 15 amino acids. The CDR3 DNA sequence: TGTGCCAGCAGCCCACTCCACTCTGGGGCCAACGTCCTGACTTTC. Translated, it gives CASSPLHSGANVLTF.

The V gene is TRBV30, the J gene TRBJ1-1; maybe TRBD1 (5 bases). Deletions cut 8 bases from V and 1 base from J, with 20 bases between. This CDR3 comprises 15 residues. Germline V CDR1 and CDR2: GTSNPN, SVGIG (reference sequence). The CDR3: CAGSRDSLQNTEAFF. As DNA, the CDR3 is TGTGCCGGAAGCCGGGACTCCTTACAGAACACTGAAGCTTTCTTT.

The CDR3 DNA reads TGTGCCAGCAGTGTTAGGGGCGAGCAGTACTTC. Its translation is CASSVRGEQYF. The V and J genes are TRBV2 and TRBJ2-5, with a tentative D call TRBD1 (5 bases). TRBJ2-7 explains the end of the DNA better; the J call may be wrong. Germline-derived CDR1 and CDR2 are SNHLY and FYNNEI. The CDR3 totals 11 residues.

The CDR3 sequence: CASSALQGYEQYF. CDR3 nucleotides: TGTGCCAGCAGCGCCTTACAGGGCTACGAGCAGTACTTC. This chain links TRBV7-9 with TRBJ2-7; D possibly corresponds to TRBD1 (6 bases). V lost 5 bases and J lost 3, with 11 bases in between. The CDR3 contains 13 residues. Germline CDR1 reads SEHNR; CDR2 reads FQNEAQ (reference sequence). The full variable domain, completed using reference TRBV7-9 and TRBJ2-7, is DTGVSQNPRHKITKRGQNVTFRCDPISEHNRLYWYRQTLGQGPEFLTYFQNEAQLEKSRLLSDRFSAERPKGSFSTLEIQRTEQGDSAMYLCASSALQGYEQYFGPGTRLTVT.

This clone was found once. The J gene is TRBJ1-1, the V gene TRBV6-1; 7 bases fit TRBD1. This CDR3 has 14 amino acids. The germline V gene encodes CDR1 MNHNS and CDR2 SASEGT. Trimming removed 3 bases from V and 3 bases from J; junction bases left unmatched: 4. CDR3 DNA sequence: TGTGCCAGCAGTGACCCGGGACAGTACACTGAAGCTTTCTTT. This sequence encodes CASSDPGQYTEAFF.

The J gene is TRBJ2-1, the V gene TRBV5-1, with TRBD1 identical over 8 bases. Trimming took 7 bases from V and 0 from J; bases not matched to a gene: 3. Germline assignment: CDR1 SGHRS and CDR2 YFSETQ. The length of the CDR3 is 14 residues. CDR3 sequence: CASDTGGSYNEQFF. The CDR3 nucleotides read TGCGCCAGCGACACAGGGGGCTCCTACAATGAGCAGTTCTTC.